This TCR beta chain was identified in a study of cytomegalovirus exposure and HLA in healthy donors. The PCR used 60 Vbeta and 13 Jbeta primers. Clones were read by immunoSEQ multiplex PCR, and TCRdb kept only the in-frame ones, dropping some. The repertoire holds under 300,000 clones, with 86% as singletons. Notes on this clone: Its antigen is currently unknown.

Germline V gives CDR1 DFQATT, CDR2 SNEGSKA (reference sequence). The CDR3 loop spans 11 amino acids. Trimming left V 6 bases short and J 1 base short, with 3 bases between. Findings and limits, study-wide: Most observed TCR sequences were rare, whereas some public TCRs were detected in many donors. Accurate prediction of most subjects' HLA-A and HLA-B alleles from TCR beta sequences was reported.

The chain combines TRBV20-1 with TRBJ2-2; D ambiguous. The TCR sequence derives from a man aged 35 to 55 in good health and CMV-seropositive. The sequencing input was PBMCs. The CDR3, as DNA: TGCAGTGCCAGGAACACCGGGGAGCTGTTTTTT. Protein product: CSARNTGELFF.